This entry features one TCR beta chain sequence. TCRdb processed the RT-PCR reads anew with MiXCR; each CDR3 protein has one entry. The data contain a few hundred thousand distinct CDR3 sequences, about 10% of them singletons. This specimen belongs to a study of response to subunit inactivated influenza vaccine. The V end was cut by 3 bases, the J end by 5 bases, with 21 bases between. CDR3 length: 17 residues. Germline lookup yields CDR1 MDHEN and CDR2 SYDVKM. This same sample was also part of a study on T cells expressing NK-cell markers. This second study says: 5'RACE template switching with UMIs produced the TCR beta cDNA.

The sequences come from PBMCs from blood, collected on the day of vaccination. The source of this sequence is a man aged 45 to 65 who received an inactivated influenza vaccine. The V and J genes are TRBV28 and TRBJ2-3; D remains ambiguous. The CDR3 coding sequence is TGTGCCAGCAGTTTTTCCCCGGCGAGGTTAACGGGAGATACGCAGTATTTT. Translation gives CASSFSPARLTGDTQYF.